Shown below are 17 T cell receptor beta chains from a single sample sequenced in a study of early T cells in non-severe SARS-CoV-2 infection. Via MiXCR, TCRdb re-called the 5' RACE reads, giving one row per CDR3 protein. The profile shows about 64,000 distinct CDR3 sequences, approximately 10% of them singletons. Sequenced material: whole blood, taken at baseline. The origin of the receptors is an adult who was a healthcare worker with PCR-confirmed SARS-CoV-2 infection or an uninfected control (not recorded which).

This clonotype was detected many times. The chain employs TRBV20-1 and TRBJ2-7; D perhaps matches TRBD2 (6 bases). In germline, CDR1 is DFQATT, CDR2 SNEGSKA (reference sequence). This CDR3 contains 16 residues. V was pared by 0 bases and J by 5 bases, with 20 bases between. CDR3 in amino acids: CSARDPTINSGDEQYF. The CDR3 DNA follows: TGCAGTGCTAGAGATCCCACCATCAACTCGGGGGACGAGCAGTACTTC.

This chain uses TRBV21-1 with TRBJ1-2. TRBV21-1 is a documented pseudogene. The CDR3 is 16 amino acids. The CDR3 is CASSAQLARANYGYTF. The CDR3 nucleotides are TGTGCCAGCAGCGCCCAATTGGCTAGGGCTAACTATGGCTACACCTTC.

This clonotype was picked up a small number of times. V gene TRBV5-6 combines with J gene TRBJ2-7; D is unresolved. This CDR3 is 16 amino acids long. Germline V lookup: CDR1 SGHDT, CDR2 YYEEEE. Trimming took off 3 bases at V and 0 bases at J, with 16 bases between the two ends. CDR3 amino acids: CASSSTMQIPSYEQYF. The CDR3 DNA sequence: TGTGCCAGCAGCTCCACAATGCAGATTCCCTCCTACGAGCAGTACTTC.

In nucleotides, the CDR3 is TGTGCCAGTAGTATTCCCGGACAGGGCGCGGGGCCCCAGCATTTT. It specifies CASSIPGQGAGPQHF. The chain links TRBV19 to TRBJ1-5, with TRBD1 matching 8 bases. J gave up 9 bases and V 3 bases, and 10 bases lay outside the gene matches. Germline-derived CDR1 and CDR2 are LNHDA and SQIVND (reference sequence). The CDR3 contains 15 residues.

This clonotype was observed at least ten times. The rearrangement joins TRBV30 to TRBJ1-1; 8 positions match TRBD1. This CDR3 has 11 amino acids. Per the germline V gene, CDR1 is GTSNPN and CDR2 is SVGIG (reference sequence). V dropped 3 bases and J dropped 8; count of bases not matched to a gene: 2. The CDR3 sequence: CAWRRQGEAFF. CDR3 DNA: TGTGCCTGGAGAAGACAGGGGGAAGCTTTCTTT.

The sample holds a few counts of this clonotype. The chain combines TRBV2 with TRBJ2-1; a possible D gene is TRBD1 (6 bases). The germline V gene has CDR1 SNHLY and CDR2 FYNNEI. V was trimmed by 3 bases and J by 1 base, leaving 10 bases between them. The length of the CDR3 is 15 residues. The CDR3 is CASSDDRTSYNEQFF. Written as DNA, the CDR3 is TGTGCCAGCAGTGATGACAGGACGTCCTACAATGAGCAGTTCTTC.

This clonotype was found a few times. A read error may be the cause here, since a much bigger clone is one base away. The chain carries TRBV5-5 and TRBJ2-2; D may be TRBD1 (6 bases). In germline, CDR1 is SGHKS, CDR2 YYEKEE (reference sequence). This CDR3 region has 15 residues. The V and J ends lost 4 bases and 0 bases respectively, with 10 bases between them. DNA of the CDR3: TGTGCCAGCAGCCTCACAGGGACGAACACCGGGGAGCTGTTTTTT. Amino acid sequence: CASSLTGTNTGELFF.

This clonotype was seen ten or more times. The CDR3 protein is CASSPPGEKAFF. The CDR3 DNA follows: TGTGCCAGCTCACCACCTGGGGAGAAAGCTTTCTTT. The chain couples TRBV18 to TRBJ1-1; D is ambiguous. This CDR3 has 12 residues. Per germline, CDR1 KGHSH and CDR2 LQKENI. Trimming pared 0 bases from V and 9 bases from J, leaving 8 bases between. The full variable domain, in which reference TRBV18 and TRBJ1-1 provide the parts outside the CDR3, is NAGVMQNPRHLVRRRGQEARLRCSPMKGHSHVYWYRQLPEEGLKFMVYLQKENIIDESGMPKERFSAEFPKEGPSILRIQQVVRGDSAAYFCASSPPGEKAFFGQGTRLTVV.

The CDR3 loop reads CASADRTSGNTIYF. CDR3 bases: TGTGCCAGCGCAGACCGGACCTCTGGAAACACCATATATTTT. The gene calls are TRBV21-1 and TRBJ1-3. TRBV21-1 is recorded as a pseudogene. This CDR3 region has 14 residues.

This clonotype appeared a few times. The chain couples TRBV7-2 to TRBJ2-7; D is ambiguous. The CDR3 has 14 amino acids. CDR1 and CDR2 (germline): SGHTA, FQGNSA. V lost 1 base, J lost 0 bases, and 7 bases lay in between. In nucleotides, the CDR3 is TGTGCCAGCAGCTTAGGTCCCTTCTCCTACGAGCAGTACTTC. Translating it yields CASSLGPFSYEQYF.

This clonotype has a handful of counts. The chain combines TRBV20-1 with TRBJ1-1, with no clear D. The germline V gene has CDR1 DFQATT and CDR2 SNEGSKA (reference sequence). CDR3 size: 13 residues. V gave up 6 bases and J gave up 1 base, with 12 bases separating them. The CDR3 nucleotides are TGCAGTGCGAGGAAGAGAGCGAACACTGAAGCTTTCTTT. Protein: CSARKRANTEAFF.

This clonotype came up a few times. The CDR3 spells CASSLGGTSGGQEFF. CDR3 sequence (DNA): TGCGCCAGCAGCTTGGGAGGGACTAGCGGGGGCCAGGAGTTCTTC. The chain uses TRBV5-1 and TRBJ2-1; 14 bases agree with TRBD2. The CDR3 loop spans 15 amino acids. The ends lost 0 bases at V and 14 bases at J; junction bases unmatched: 7. Germline V CDR1 and CDR2: SGHRS, YFSETQ.

The chain carries TRBV7-2 and TRBJ1-1, with D tentatively TRBD1 (5 bases). Germline V gene data show CDR1 as SGHTA and CDR2 as FQGNSA. The CDR3 loop spans 16 amino acids. V lost 4 bases to trimming and J lost 0 bases, with 15 bases between them. The CDR3 protein is CASSSQGNGLNTEAFF. CDR3 DNA: TGTGCCAGCAGCTCCCAGGGAAACGGGTTGAACACTGAAGCTTTCTTT.

In its sample, this clonotype was seen a few times. V usage is TRBV9 and J usage is TRBJ2-3, with D uncertain. Germline V CDR1 and CDR2: SGDLS, YYNGEE. The CDR3 sequence is 14 residues long. V lost 3 bases to trimming and J lost 3 bases, with 11 bases between them. The CDR3 sequence: CASSATRTTDTQYF. The CDR3 DNA follows: TGTGCCAGCAGCGCGACCCGAACGACAGATACGCAGTATTTT.

This clonotype was seen more than once but under ten times. V gene TRBV2 combines with J gene TRBJ2-5, with a tentative D call TRBD2 (6 bases). In germline, CDR1 is SNHLY, CDR2 FYNNEI. There are 14 residues in the CDR3. Trimming took 7 bases from V and 3 from J, leaving 15 bases between them. The CDR3 region is CASTELARKETQYF. The CDR3 DNA sequence: TGTGCCAGCACCGAGCTAGCGAGGAAAGAGACCCAGTACTTC.

This clonotype was picked up a small number of times. V usage is TRBV6-5 and J usage is TRBJ1-3; D gene uncertain. Germline lookup yields CDR1 MNHEY and CDR2 SVGAGI. Trimming stripped 6 bases from V and 0 bases from J, with 3 bases between. The CDR3 loop spans 12 amino acids. The CDR3, as DNA: TGTGCCAGCAGAACCTCTGGAAACACCATATATTTT. Protein: CASRTSGNTIYF.

This clonotype was counted many times. The chain employs TRBV20-1 and TRBJ1-1, with 11 positions matching TRBD1. The CDR3 runs to 14 residues. The germline V gene encodes CDR1 DFQATT and CDR2 SNEGSKA (reference sequence). V lost 7 bases to trimming and J lost 3 bases; unmatched junction nucleotides: 7. CDR3 nucleotides: TGCAGTGTTGGCCGGGACAGGGGGGACACTGAAGCTTTCTTT. It is translated as CSVGRDRGDTEAFF.